This T cell receptor beta chain was observed in a study of beta chain features in type 1 diabetes (dated by TCRdb to the late 2010s). Describing the broader study: No differences in mean age, gender distribution, total cell number or subset yield were found between patients and healthy donors. Across all samples, around 99 million sorted cells were examined, and cell number per subset correlated strongly with RNA yield. The study compared TCRB repertoires of sorted circulating CD4+ T cell subsets between recently diagnosed type 1 diabetes patients and matched healthy donors. Regulatory and stem cell-like memory subsets were isolated from only 8 patients and roughly 8 healthy donors, whereas naive and central memory subsets came from all 30 or so donors.

Each donor gave one peripheral blood draw, approximately 110 mL on average, collected into heparinised tubes. Using a panel that included CD45RO, CCR7, CD25, CD127, CD95 and CD27, naive, central memory, regulatory and stem cell-like memory CD4+ T cells were sorted on a BD FACSAria II. A purity above 95% was achieved for all sorted populations. PBMCs were separated immediately by Lymphoprep density gradient centrifugation and were stained directly, without being cultured. Samples were stained and sorted in pairs, with one healthy donor and one patient per experiment, so that batch effects were minimized. All of the isolated RNA was reverse transcribed with the High Capacity cDNA Reverse Transcription Kit, so expressed TCRB transcripts were sequenced. Naive, central memory and regulatory T cell samples underwent deep immunoSEQ sequencing, averaging around 3.7 million total reads per sample. Sorted cells were lysed in RLT buffer and RNA was extracted with DNase-treated RNeasy Micro or Mini kits, depending on cell number. Each cell subset was processed separately to prevent cross-contamination, with patient and healthy donor samples processed together. TCRB sequences were amplified from cDNA with the immunoSEQ multiplex PCR, producing 87-bp fragments spanning the CDR3 region. The amplicons were sequenced using the Illumina HiSeq platform. In the authors' own workflow: Synthetic template baselines were used to correct PCR bias computationally, reads within Hamming distance 2 were collapsed, and singletons that could not be merged were discarded. Reads were aligned against IMGT to assign V, D and J genes, CDR3 length and insertions or deletions at six rearrangement sites. Within each subset, clonotype counts were normalized to sorted cell number, and only after that were true diversity and Gini coefficients computed with the tcR R package. The overlap coefficient, calculated on TCRB nucleotide sequences, was used to quantify repertoire sharing. Out-of-frame TCRB sequences from naive cells were analyzed to stand in for the pre-selection repertoire. In its TCRdb copy, this immuneACCESS table keeps in-frame sequences only and misses some clones. Where compared with another copy, unresolved V genes explain less than half of these, and the others have no known cause. The DNA was the basis for D and trimming; V, J and clone size are from that table. Recorded for this sample are 680,000 or so clones; roughly 12% of them occurred a single time. 0.02% to 0.025% of the sample goes to the ten largest clones.

As regards this clone: It has no known antigen specificity. The record has no base qualities; no much larger clone is one base away. Additional DNA sequences in this sample encode the identical CDR3.

The paper's findings and limits, for the study overall: The naive, central memory and regulatory TCRB repertoires appeared to resemble one another more closely among patients than among healthy donors. At VDJ recombination sites, patients with type 1 diabetes made fewer insertions and deleted more nucleotides, a pattern implying thymic rearrangement abnormalities. HLA sub-analyses involved small numbers of individuals, so any influence of HLA type on TCRB rearrangement remained unresolved. In all four CD4+ subsets, TCRB CDR3 length was moderately but significantly shorter in type 1 diabetes patients. Sequencing cDNA rather than genomic DNA could over-represent highly expressing activated cells, although activation and CD3 levels did not differ between groups. PCR might favor shorter templates, but patient and control samples were amplified and corrected together, so any skew would affect both groups equally.

Sequencing was done on a sample of naive CD4+ T cells from blood. What this sample's cell subset or site label stands for: true naive CD4+ T cells. The sequence was collected from a man between 18 and 35 years old with type 1 diabetes.

The sequence in DNA is TGTGCCAGCAGCCCTACGGGGGCAACTAATGAAAAACTGTTTTTT. The resulting protein is CASSPTGATNEKLFF. The chain is made from TRBV7-9 and TRBJ1-4; a tentative D call is TRBD1 (5 bases match). Sequences SEHNR (CDR1) and FQNEAQ (CDR2) are obtained from the germline V gene (reference sequence). V sheds 5 bases and J sheds 0 bases, leaving 10 bases between their ends. Its CDR3 holds 15 amino acids, cysteine through phenylalanine. This entry keeps only the CDR3 DNA: 45 bases, framed from base 1.